The next 22 T cell receptor beta chains were all read from a single sample in a study of tissue T cells after allogeneic stem cell transplantation. Assay used: immunoSEQ multiplex PCR; TCRdb lists only in-frame clones, some missing. This table holds about 48,000 clones, 73% found once. The sample consisted of sorted cells pooled from one or two spleens. The receptors were sampled from a pool of C57BL/6 mice in good health.

About this clone: The genes and germline here are from mouse. The read ends 1 residue early relative to the CDR3; the germline J gene fills the gap. The J gene is TRBJ1-5, the V gene TRBV3; D may be TRBD1 (6 bases). Germline V gene lookup returns CDR1 SNHLY and CDR2 FYNGKV (reference sequence). Trimming stripped 5 bases from V and 0 bases from J, with 8 bases between. The CDR3 is 14 residues long. The sequenced part of the CDR3 DNA is TGTGCCAGCAGCGGGACACTTAACAACCAGGCTCCGCTT. Translation: CASSGTLNNQAPL. The full CDR3 is CASSGTLNNQAPLF. The entire variable domain, with the rest obtained from reference TRBV3 and TRBJ1-5, is as follows: GPKVLQIPSHQIIDMGQMVTLNCDPVSNHLYFYWYKQILGQQMEFLVNFYNGKVMEKSKLFKDQFSVERPDGSYFTLKIQPTALEDSAVYFCASSGTLNNQAPLFGEGTRLSVL.

Concerning this clone itself: The genes and germline here are from mouse. The read finishes 1 residue shy of the CDR3 end, and the germline J gene is used to complete it. The chain uses TRBV1 and TRBJ2-2, with TRBD1 as a possible D gene (6 bases). This CDR3 has 13 residues. Per germline, CDR1 NSQYPW and CDR2 LRSPGD (reference sequence). The V end lost 7 bases, the J end lost 4 bases, and 10 bases lay between the germline ends. The CDR3 sequence is CTCTQGFTGQLYF. The part of the CDR3 DNA that was read is TGCACCTGCACTCAGGGGTTCACCGGGCAGCTCTAC.

In regard to this clone: Genes and germline come from the mouse. With the read ending 1 residue before the CDR3 end, the germline J gene is used to fill in that end. The chain employs TRBV23 and TRBJ1-3; TRBD1 is the table's D call, not checked against the DNA. This CDR3 region has 15 residues. Germline V CDR1 and CDR2: KGHTA, FQNQQP. This CDR3 is CSSSQGQGFGNTLYF. Partial CDR3 DNA: TGCTCCAGCAGTCAAGGACAGGGGTTTGGAAATACGCTCTAT.

Points on this clone: Germline and genes: mouse. The observed sequence ends 1 residue before the CDR3 terminus, with the missing tail filled in from the germline J gene. The V gene is TRBV12-2, the J gene TRBJ2-4; TRBD2 aligns across 11 bases. Germline loops: CDR1 SGHLS, CDR2 HYDKME. This CDR3 comprises 16 residues. V dropped 2 bases and J dropped 0; count of bases not matched to a gene: 3. This chain's CDR3 is CASSPDWGGSQNTLYF. CDR3 bases read: TGTGCCAGCTCTCCCGACTGGGGGGGGAGTCAAAACACCTTGTAC. Looking up the rest from reference TRBV12-2 and TRBJ2-4 gives the full variable domain: NSGVVQSPRYIIKGKGERSILKCIPISGHLSVAWYQQTQGQELKFFIQHYDKMERDKGNLPSRFSVQQFDDYHSEMNMSALELEDSAVYFCASSPDWGGSQNTLYFGAGTRLSVL.

This clone was counted only a few times. Mouse germline and gene names are used. The read terminates 1 residue ahead of where the CDR3 ends, so the germline J gene completes it. The chain couples TRBV31 to TRBJ1-5, with D perhaps TRBD1 (5 bases). V lost 2 bases and J 2 bases, leaving 7 bases between the germline ends. The CDR3 extends over 13 amino acids. Germline V CDR1 and CDR2: GKSSPN, SITVG. Incomplete CDR3 DNA: TGTGCCTGGAGTAGGGGTTACAACCAGGCTCCGCTT. This codes for CAWSRGYNQAPL. The entire CDR3 sequence reads CAWSRGYNQAPLF.

Notes on this clone: Genes and germline are mouse. The observed sequence ends 1 residue before the CDR3 terminus, with the missing tail filled in from the germline J gene. V is TRBV16 and J is TRBJ2-1; possible D gene TRBD2, 6 bases. The CDR3 is 16 residues long. With 0 bases removed from V and 0 bases from J, the gap between germline ends came to 9 bases. Germline assignment: CDR1 SGHSA and CDR2 FRNQAP. Incomplete CDR3 DNA: TGTGCAAGCAGCTTAGAGAAGGGACTTAACTATGCTGAGCAGTTC. Translation: CASSLEKGLNYAEQF. The entire CDR3 protein is CASSLEKGLNYAEQFF.

Details on this clone: Gene and germline names: mouse. The read is 1 residue too short to cover the CDR3 end, so that end is filled in from the germline J gene. The chain joins TRBV13-3 to TRBJ1-1; tentatively, D is TRBD1 (5 bases). Germline loops: CDR1 NNHDY, CDR2 SYVADS. The CDR3 extends over 13 amino acids. With 2 bases removed from V and 1 base from J, the gap between germline ends came to 6 bases. The CDR3 here is CASSEGVNTEVFF. The part of the CDR3 DNA that was read is TGTGCCAGCAGTGAAGGGGTAAACACAGAAGTCTTC.

A note on this clone: The germline and genes are mouse ones. The read falls 1 residue short of the CDR3 end, and the missing part is taken from the germline J gene. The chain links TRBV16 to TRBJ2-1; 8 nucleotides match TRBD2. The CDR3 covers 15 residues. Germline V lookup: CDR1 SGHSA, CDR2 FRNQAP. With 0 bases clipped from V and 6 bases from J, the junction kept 4 bases outside the gene matches. The CDR3 here is CASSLDGGGIAEQFF. The CDR3 DNA, read in part, is TGTGCAAGCAGCTTAGATGGGGGGGGGATTGCTGAGCAGTTC.

Turning to this clone: Mouse names are used for the genes. The read halts 1 residue ahead of the CDR3 end, with the missing end drawn from the germline J gene. This chain connects TRBV29 to TRBJ2-7, with 13 bases fitting TRBD2. There are 14 residues in the CDR3. V was pared by 3 bases and J by 7 bases, with 3 bases of the junction left unmatched. Germline CDR1 and CDR2: MSHET and SYDVDS. Partial CDR3 DNA: TGTGCTAGCAGTTTGGGGACTGGGGGGGAGGAACAGTAC. Encoded protein: CASSLGTGGEEQY. In full, the CDR3 reads CASSLGTGGEEQYF.

Details on this clone: Gene and germline names: mouse. The read ends 1 residue before the CDR3 terminus; that terminus is restored from the germline J gene. This rearrangement joins TRBV31 to TRBJ2-7, with 11 bases aligning to TRBD2. Germline V gives CDR1 GKSSPN, CDR2 SITVG. V lost 1 base to trimming and J lost 5 bases; unmatched junction nucleotides: 1. This CDR3 comprises 13 residues. The CDR3 bases that were read are TGTGCCTGGAGTCCGACTGGGGGGGATGAACAGTAC. As protein: CAWSPTGGDEQY. The entire CDR3 protein is CAWSPTGGDEQYF. The complete variable domain, with remaining parts taken from reference TRBV31 and TRBJ2-7, reads AQTIHQWPVAEIKAVGSPLSLGCTIKGKSSPNLYWYWQATGGTLQQLFYSITVGQVESVVQLNLSASRPKDDQFILSTEKLLLSHSGFYLCAWSPTGGDEQYFGPGTRLTVL.

This clone has more than one count but fewer than ten. Genes here carry mouse names. The read finishes 1 residue shy of the CDR3 end, and the germline J gene is used to complete it. J is TRBJ1-4 and V is TRBV19; D ambiguous. Per the germline V gene, CDR1 is FNHDT and CDR2 is SITEND (reference sequence). The CDR3 extends over 13 amino acids. V lost 7 bases and J 4 bases, leaving 11 bases between the germline ends. The covered CDR3 bases are TGTGCCAGCCCCCGTAGGATCAACGAAAGATTATTT. Translating it yields CASPRRINERLF. The whole CDR3 is CASPRRINERLFF.

This clone was counted a few times. All gene names here are mouse names. The read ends 1 residue shy of where the CDR3 ends; the end is completed using the germline J gene. The chain carries TRBV23 and TRBJ2-1; the table's D call, TRBD2, has no DNA check behind it. The length of the CDR3 is 15 residues. Germline assignment: CDR1 KGHTA and CDR2 FQNQQP. The CDR3 protein is CSSSRDWGGYAEQFF. The DNA read from the CDR3 is TGCTCCAGCAGTCGGGACTGGGGGGGCTATGCTGAGCAGTTC.

This clone was seen only once. Gene names refer to mouse genes. The read terminates 1 residue before the CDR3 end, so the remaining end is supplied by the germline J gene. This chain links TRBV12-1 with TRBJ1-5, with D perhaps TRBD1 (6 bases). The CDR3 has 14 residues. CDR1 is SGHSN, CDR2 HYEKVE, per germline. With 4 bases removed from V and 1 base from J, the gap between germline ends came to 10 bases. Incomplete CDR3 DNA: TGTGCCAGCTCCCATGGACAGAACAACCAGGCTCCGCTT. Translation: CASSHGQNNQAPL. The CDR3 in full is CASSHGQNNQAPLF. The whole variable domain, remainder taken from reference TRBV12-1 and TRBJ1-5, is DSGVVQSPRHIIKEKGGRSVLTCIPISGHSNVVWYQQTLGKELKFLIQHYEKVERDKGFLPSRFSVQQFDDYHSEMNMSALELEDSAMYFCASSHGQNNQAPLFGEGTRLSVL.

A word on this clone: Germline and genes here are mouse. The CDR3 end lies 1 residue beyond the end of the read and is filled in from the germline J gene. The chain recombines TRBV13-3 with TRBJ2-4; 11 bases agree with TRBD2. The ends lost 4 bases at V and 6 bases at J; junction bases unmatched: 4. CDR1 is NNHDY, CDR2 SYVADS, per germline. This CDR3 contains 14 residues. CDR3: CASSTDWGVNTLYF. The DNA read from the CDR3 is TGTGCCAGCAGTACGGACTGGGGGGTGAACACCTTGTAC.

Comments on this clone: Mouse germline and gene names are used. Read coverage stops 1 residue before the CDR3 terminus; the germline J gene supplies the remainder. The V and J genes are TRBV4 and TRBJ2-5; TRBD1 agrees at 7 bases. CDR1 LGHDT and CDR2 YNNKQL come from the germline V gene (reference sequence). Unmatched junction bases numbered 7, after V lost 6 bases and J lost 7 bases. This CDR3 contains 13 residues. The CDR3 sequence is CASSLQGRNTQYF. Incomplete CDR3 DNA: TGTGCCAGCAGTCTACAGGGGAGGAACACCCAGTAC.

A note on this clone: Gene names and germline refer to mouse. The CDR3 extends 1 residue past the end of the read, so its final part is completed from the germline J gene. The rearrangement uses TRBV13-2 and TRBJ2-1; the match to TRBD2 covers 8 bases. CDR1 and CDR2 from the germline V gene are NNHNN and SYGAGS (reference sequence). The CDR3 is 16 amino acids. V was clipped by 0 bases and J by 4 bases; unmatched bases: 6. This chain's CDR3 is CASGDAGGGEYAEQFF. The CDR3 bases that were read are TGTGCCAGCGGTGATGCAGGTGGGGGGGAGTATGCTGAGCAGTTC.

Turning to this clone: The gene symbols are mouse symbols. Read coverage stops 1 residue before the CDR3 terminus; the germline J gene supplies the remainder. The rearrangement links TRBV13-2 to TRBJ2-5, with 8 bases that match TRBD2. The V gene's germline CDR1 is NNHNN and CDR2 SYGAGS (reference sequence). The CDR3 runs to 14 residues. The J segment lost 1 base and the V segment lost 4 bases, leaving 2 bases of the junction unmatched. CDR3 protein: CASGQLGDQDTQYF. CDR3 bases read: TGTGCCAGCGGTCAACTGGGGGACCAAGACACCCAGTAC.

As for this clone: Genes here carry mouse names. The CDR3 end is not reached by the read, which stops 1 residue before it; the germline J gene fills it in. The chain employs TRBV19 and TRBJ2-5; D remains ambiguous. The germline gives CDR1 FNHDT, CDR2 SITEND (reference sequence). This CDR3 has 13 residues. V was clipped by 2 bases and J by 4 bases, with 8 bases between them. The CDR3 protein is CASSMPGEDTQYF. The sequenced CDR3 bases are TGTGCCAGCAGTATGCCAGGAGAAGACACCCAGTAC.

This clone was observed once. Gene names denote mouse genes. The read ends 1 residue shy of where the CDR3 ends; the end is completed using the germline J gene. This rearrangement joins TRBV5 to TRBJ2-4; TRBD1 matches at 11 bases. J gave up 2 bases and V 3 bases, and 7 bases lay outside the gene matches. Germline CDR1 and CDR2: LGHNA and YNLKQL (reference sequence). The CDR3 contains 17 residues. The CDR3 sequence is CASSHGQGALDQNTLYF. The DNA read from the CDR3 is TGTGCCAGCAGCCATGGACAGGGGGCGCTAGATCAAAACACCTTGTAC.

As for this clone: The germline and genes are mouse ones. From the germline J gene comes the end of the CDR3, since the read stops 1 residue before it. The chain is built from TRBV14 and TRBJ1-4, with a tentative D call TRBD1 (5 bases). Trimming removed 2 bases at V and 5 bases at J, with 10 bases between. This CDR3 is 14 amino acids long. Germline CDR1 is SGHDT and CDR2 is FRDEAV. The part of the CDR3 DNA that was read is TGTGCCAGCAGTTTGCAGGGTAGAAACGAAAGATTATTT. Protein product: CASSLQGRNERLF. The whole CDR3 reads CASSLQGRNERLFF.

On this clone itself: Each gene name is a mouse one. The CDR3 extends 1 residue past the end of the read, so its final part is completed from the germline J gene. The chain carries TRBV13-2 and TRBJ1-3; no definite D call. The CDR3 contains 12 residues. The V and J ends lost 5 bases and 0 bases respectively, with 3 bases between them. CDR1 and CDR2 (germline): NNHNN, SYGAGS (reference sequence). The CDR3 reads CASGSSGNTLYF. The DNA read from the CDR3 is TGTGCCAGCGGCAGTTCTGGAAATACGCTCTAT.

As regards this clone: Genes and germline are mouse. From the germline J gene comes the end of the CDR3, since the read stops 1 residue before it. J is TRBJ2-3 and V is TRBV13-2, with 9 bases identical to TRBD1. CDR1 and CDR2 (germline): NNHNN, SYGAGS (reference sequence). Trimming removed 9 bases from V and 2 bases from J; junction bases left unmatched: 7. This CDR3 is built from 14 residues. The sequenced part of the CDR3 DNA is TGTGCCACCCTGGACAGGGGAGTTGCAGAAACGCTGTAT. Its protein is CATLDRGVAETLY. The full CDR3 is CATLDRGVAETLYF.